The entry below gives a single T cell receptor (beta chain) sequence along with its context. These data are taken from a study of blood T cell repertoires in COVID-19. This table comes from immunoSEQ multiplex PCR, and its TCRdb copy is limited to in-frame clones, with some not included. The sample has approximately 440,000 clones, around 90% seen once; the top ten hold approximately 0.7%. The CDR3 runs to 14 residues. The germline V gene encodes CDR1 MNHEY and CDR2 SVGAGI. Deletions cut 8 bases from V and 0 bases from J, with 11 bases between. Cohort 3 recovered donors had two negative PCRs, clearance, or symptom resolution.

The chain couples TRBV6-5 to TRBJ2-1; possibly TRBD1 for D (5 bases). The source material was PBMCs or T cells enriched from blood (not recorded which). This sequence was found in a woman aged 18-29 years who had recovered from COVID-19. The CDR3 nucleotides are TGTGCCAGCGACCAGGGTAGCTCCTACAATGAGCAGTTCTTC. Translating gives CASDQGSSYNEQFF.